The 5 T cell receptor beta chains below all came from one sample that was sequenced in a study of OX40 agonist ivuxolimab in advanced cancers. The protocol used for the library was the immunoSEQ multiplex PCR assay. Here the immuneACCESS table is served through TCRdb, limited to in-frame sequences with V and J called. Missing clones are a known gap in these copies; in checked studies unresolved V genes cover under half, and the rest lacks a known reason. The sample has roughly 45,000 clones on record, less than 85% of them singletons. The top ten clonotypes cover 20% of the sample. The source was CD4+ or CD8+ T cells sorted from blood, collected in a trial of the OX40 agonist ivuxolimab. These TCRs come from an adult with an advanced solid tumor such as melanoma, head and neck, liver or kidney cancer.

This chain joins TRBV6-6 and TRBJ1-1; a weak D match, TRBD1 (6 bases). The CDR3 has 14 residues. Trimming pared 1 base from V and 4 bases from J, leaving 10 bases between. Germline V gene sequence: CDR1 MNHNY, CDR2 SVGAGI (reference sequence). CDR3 in amino acids: CASSYLGGSTEAFF. The DNA of the CDR3 is TGTGCCAGCAGTTACTTAGGGGGAAGCACTGAAGCTTTCTTT.

This chain uses TRBV25-1 with TRBJ2-2; TRBD1 agrees at 7 bases. J gave up 0 bases and V 6 bases, and 4 bases lay outside the gene matches. The CDR3 extends over 15 amino acids. Germline CDR1 and CDR2: MGHDK and SYGVNS. The CDR3 sequence: CASRETGTNTGELFF. CDR3 in DNA: TGTGCCAGCAGAGAGACAGGGACGAACACCGGGGAGCTGTTTTTT.

The CDR3 DNA reads TGTGCCAGCAGCTGGGGACAGGGCTGGGGCTACACCTTC. This codes for CASSWGQGWGYTF. V usage is TRBV27 and J usage is TRBJ1-2; 9 nucleotides match TRBD1. CDR1 and CDR2 (germline): MNHEY, SMNVEV (reference sequence). This CDR3 spans 13 amino acids. Trimming cost V 6 bases and J 8 bases; bases outside gene matches: 7.

The genes are TRBV9 and TRBJ2-3; D remains unclear. CDR3 length: 18 residues. Trimming took off 0 bases at V and 2 bases at J, with 19 bases between the two ends. Germline CDR1 is SGDLS and CDR2 is YYNGEE. Written as DNA, the CDR3 is TGTGCCAGCAGCGTAGAGGGCTCGGGTGGTGAGATCACAGATACGCAGTATTTT. This encodes CASSVEGSGGEITDTQYF.

This chain connects TRBV27 to TRBJ2-7; the D call may be TRBD1 or TRBD2 (5 bases each). This CDR3 comprises 16 residues. Per germline, CDR1 MNHEY and CDR2 SMNVEV (reference sequence). V lost 6 bases to trimming and J lost 4 bases, with 22 bases between them. CDR3 bases: TGTGCCAGCAGCCTTTTCCCCTCGTCCGGGGCTTACGAGCAGTACTTC. This gives the protein CASSLFPSSGAYEQYF.